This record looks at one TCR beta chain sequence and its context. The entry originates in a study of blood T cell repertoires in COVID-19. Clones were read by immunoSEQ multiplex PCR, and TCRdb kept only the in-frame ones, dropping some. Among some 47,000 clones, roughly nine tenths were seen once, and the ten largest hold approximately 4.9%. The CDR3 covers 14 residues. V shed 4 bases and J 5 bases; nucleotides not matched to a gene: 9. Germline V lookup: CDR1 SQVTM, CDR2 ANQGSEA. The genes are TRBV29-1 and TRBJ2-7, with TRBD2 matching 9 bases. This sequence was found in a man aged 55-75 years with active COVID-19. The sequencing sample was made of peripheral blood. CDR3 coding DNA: TGCAGCGTTGGACTCCTAGCGGGATCGGACGAGCAGTACTTC. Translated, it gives CSVGLLAGSDEQYF.